Listed below are T cell receptor beta chains from one sample, sequenced in a study of CD8+CD57+ T cells in acquired aplastic anemia. TCRdb reprocessed the reads with MiXCR, giving one entry per CDR3 protein. The data contain about 200,000 distinct CDR3 sequences, 34% of them singletons. Sequences were obtained from sorted CD4+, CD8+, or CD8+CD57+ T cells (not recorded which) from PBMCs. The receptors here all came from a human donor in good health, serving as a control. CDR3s include the opening cysteine and the closing phenylalanine or tryptophan. A D gene is named only where the DNA matches it firmly. Clone size, where shown, is once, few, many, or a class for clones that have expanded.

clone size	J gene	D gene	V gene	CDR3 protein	CDR3 DNA
many	TRBJ1-4	-	TRBV19	CASSTPRTVQDNEKLFF	TGTGCCAGTAGTACGCCCCGGACAGTCCAAGATAATGAAAAACTGTTTTTT
many	TRBJ2-6	TRBD1	TRBV7-3	CASSQQGAPGANVLTF	TGTGCCAGCAGCCAACAGGGGGCGCCTGGGGCCAACGTCCTGACTTTC
-	TRBJ2-3	-	TRBV29-1	CSVAYREGTQYF	TGCAGCGTCGCTTACAGGGAAGGTACGCAGTATTTT
few	TRBJ1-2	-	TRBV10-3	CAINGGGAGGYTF	TGTGCCATCAACGGAGGCGGGGCGGGCGGCTACACCTTC
many	TRBJ2-7	-	TRBV9	CASSAEGWWAHEQYF	TGTGCCAGCAGCGCCGAGGGCTGGTGGGCCCACGAGCAGTACTTC
many	TRBJ2-5	TRBD2	TRBV9	CASSRGDQETQYF	TGTGCCAGCAGTCGGGGGGACCAAGAGACCCAGTACTTC
many	TRBJ2-6	-	TRBV2	CASSDIPAGANVLTF	TGTGCCAGCAGTGATATTCCCGCTGGGGCCAACGTCCTGACTTTC
-	TRBJ2-7	TRBD1	TRBV29-1	CSATGTAYEQYF	TGCAGCGCCACCGGGACAGCCTACGAGCAGTACTTC
few	TRBJ2-5	-	TRBV15	CATSRDQETQYF	TGTGCCACCAGCAGAGATCAAGAGACCCAGTACTTC
once	TRBJ2-3	-	TRBV27	CASSLGWGSGTDTQYF	TGTGCCAGCAGCCTGGGCTGGGGCTCTGGCACAGATACGCAGTATTTT
many	TRBJ1-6	-	TRBV7-9	CASSHGWRLEDSPLHF	TGTGCCAGCAGCCATGGGTGGAGACTGGAGGATTCACCCCTCCACTTT
-	TRBJ1-2	-	TRBV7-9	CASSSPLYGYTF	TGTGCCAGCAGCTCCCCCTTGTATGGCTACACCTTC
-	TRBJ2-3	-	TRBV11-2	CASSLFQGAYNEQYF	TGTGCCAGCAGCTTATTCCAGGGTGCCTACAATGAGCAGTATTTT
-	TRBJ2-7	-	TRBV20-1	CSAREGYEQYF	TGCAGTGCTAGAGAGGGTTACGAGCAGTACTTC
-	TRBJ2-3	TRBD2	TRBV2	CASSRSGGAYTQYF	TGTGCCAGCAGTAGGAGCGGGGGGGCATATACGCAGTATTTT
many	TRBJ1-2	TRBD1	TRBV6-1	CASSRQGWDYGYTF	TGTGCCAGCAGTAGACAGGGTTGGGACTATGGCTACACCTTC
many	TRBJ1-1	-	TRBV20-1	CSASIPPPKAFF	TGCAGTGCTTCCATTCCCCCACCCAAGGCTTTCTTT
-	TRBJ2-3	-	TRBV2	CASTGWGPPSTDTQYF	TGTGCCAGCACGGGGTGGGGGCCCCCTAGCACAGATACGCAGTATTTT
-	TRBJ1-1	TRBD1	TRBV29-1	CSVRAGGTEAFF	TGCAGCGTAAGGGCAGGGGGCACTGAAGCTTTCTTT
-	TRBJ2-6	-	TRBV29-1	CSVTGGANVLTF	TGCAGCGTTACAGGGGGGGCCAACGTCCTGACTTTC
-	TRBJ1-2	TRBD1	TRBV5-1	CASSLDALDRGLGYTF	TGCGCCAGCAGCTTGGATGCCCTTGACAGGGGGCTTGGCTACACCTTC
many	TRBJ1-6	-	TRBV5-1	CASSLLGTINSPLHF	TGCGCCAGCAGCTTGCTCGGGACAATTAATTCACCCCTCCACTTT
many	TRBJ2-7	-	TRBV5-1	CASSVAQGWYEQYF	TGCGCCAGCAGCGTCGCCCAGGGGTGGTACGAGCAGTACTTC
few	TRBJ2-2	-	TRBV7-9	CASSSKTGYTGELFF	TGTGCCAGCAGCTCCAAAACGGGGTACACCGGGGAGCTGTTTTTT
once	TRBJ2-3	TRBD2	TRBV18	CASSPGGGSTDTQYF	TGTGCCAGCTCACCTGGGGGGGGTAGCACAGATACGCAGTATTTT
many	TRBJ2-7	-	TRBV10-3	CASSWKGPYYEQYF	TGTGCCAGCAGTTGGAAGGGGCCGTACTACGAGCAGTACTTC
once	TRBJ1-2	-	TRBV9	CASSVWTSNYGYTF	TGTGCCAGCAGCGTCTGGACCTCTAACTATGGCTACACCTTC
many	TRBJ2-3	-	TRBV25-1	CASSESRGPGDTQYF	TGTGCCAGCAGTGAATCTCGCGGCCCCGGAGATACGCAGTATTTT
-	TRBJ2-1	TRBD1	TRBV6-1	CASSGGTGVPFF	TGTGCCAGCAGTGGGGGGACAGGGGTACCGTTCTTC
few	TRBJ2-7	-	TRBV13	CASSPPRSYGQYF	TGTGCCAGCAGCCCCCCTAGATCCTACGGGCAGTACTTC
-	TRBJ1-2	-	TRBV7-2	CASSLVGYGYAF	TGTGCCAGCAGCTTAGTCGGATATGGCTACGCCTTC
few	TRBJ1-1	-	TRBV3-1	CASSQDQRRAFF	TGTGCCAGCAGCCAAGATCAGAGGAGGGCTTTCTTT
-	TRBJ1-5	TRBD1	TRBV29-1	CSVVGTGEVQPQHF	TGCAGCGTTGTGGGGACAGGGGAGGTTCAGCCCCAGCATTTT
-	TRBJ2-7	TRBD1	TRBV9	CASSRGQDGYEQYF	TGTGCCAGCAGCCGAGGACAGGACGGCTACGAGCAGTACTTC
many	TRBJ1-5	-	TRBV10-2	CASSELRGAYNQPQHF	TGCGCCAGCAGTGAGTTACGAGGGGCCTACAATCAGCCCCAGCATTTT
many	TRBJ1-2	-	TRBV20-1	CSARAQGLRAGYTF	TGCAGTGCTAGAGCCCAGGGTCTCCGTGCTGGCTACACCTTC
many	TRBJ2-3	-	TRBV2	CASSESLGTDTQYF	TGTGCCAGCAGTGAATCTCTCGGCACAGATACGCAGTATTTT
-	TRBJ2-2	-	TRBV3-1	CASSQDRRANTGELFF	TGTGCCAGCAGCCAAGATCGGCGGGCTAACACCGGGGAGCTGTTTTTT
-	TRBJ1-2	-	TRBV30	CAWTRTPLYGYTF	TGTGCCTGGACCCGGACACCCCTGTATGGCTACACCTTC
few	TRBJ1-1	-	TRBV11-3	CASSLDSYTEAFF	TGTGCCAGCAGCTTAGATAGTTACACTGAAGCTTTCTTT
many	TRBJ2-7	-	TRBV2	CASSEWYASYEQYF	TGTGCCAGCAGTGAATGGTACGCCTCCTACGAGCAGTACTTC